Listed below are T cell receptor beta chains from one sample, sequenced in a study of blood T cell repertoires in COVID-19. Libraries were prepared by immunoSEQ multiplex PCR; TCRdb keeps only in-frame clonotypes and omits some of them. Of approximately 300,000 clones listed, approximately 82% were seen once; the top ten hold about 1.2%. Sequencing used peripheral blood. Every receptor here comes from a woman in her 50s with acute or convalescent COVID-19. CDR3s include the opening cysteine and the closing phenylalanine or tryptophan. D genes are given only for firm matches. Clone size is shown for a subset of rows, as once, few, many or a class of expanded clone.

V: TRBV3-1/TRBV3-2; size: once; D: TRBD1; J: TRBJ1-6; DNA: TGTGCCAGCAGCCGGACCGGGACAGGGGATTCACCCCTCCACTTT; CDR3: CASSRTGTGDSPLHF
V: TRBV7-9; size: -; D: -; J: TRBJ1-5; DNA: TGTGCCAGCAGCTTAGGAGGTGCCAGGGAACCCCAGCATTTT; CDR3: CASSLGGAREPQHF
V: TRBV10-3; size: -; D: TRBD1; J: TRBJ2-5; DNA: TGTGCCATCAGGAGGGGGACAGGGGGGGAGACCCAGTACTTC; CDR3: CAIRRGTGGETQYF
V: TRBV2; size: -; D: -; J: TRBJ1-2; DNA: TGTGCCAGCGCTTACAGTGGCGGCTACACCTTC; CDR3: CASAYSGGYTF
V: TRBV4-2; size: -; D: -; J: TRBJ2-7; DNA: TGTGCCAGCAGCCAAGTTTTAGCGGCGTCCTACGAGCAGTACTTC; CDR3: CASSQVLAASYEQYF
V: TRBV11-2; size: -; D: -; J: TRBJ2-2; DNA: TGTGCCAGCAGCTATAAGCGGTTCACCGGGGAGCTGTTTTTT; CDR3: CASSYKRFTGELFF
V: TRBV9; size: -; D: -; J: TRBJ2-5; DNA: TGTGCCAGCAGCGCCCGGACCGGAGGTAACGGAGAGACCCAGTACTTC; CDR3: CASSARTGGNGETQYF
V: TRBV18; size: -; D: TRBD1; J: TRBJ1-6; DNA: TGTGCCAGCTCACCGGGACAGGGGGTTTCACCCCTCCACTTT; CDR3: CASSPGQGVSPLHF
V: TRBV11-2; size: few; D: -; J: TRBJ2-5; DNA: TGTGCCAGCAGCTTCGGTGTTTTAGAGACCCAGTACTTC; CDR3: CASSFGVLETQYF
V: TRBV7-9; size: -; D: TRBD1; J: TRBJ2-1; DNA: TGTGCCAGCAGCTCTCAGGACAGGAGAAATGAGCAGTTCTTC; CDR3: CASSSQDRRNEQFF
V: TRBV5-5; size: -; D: -; J: TRBJ1-5; DNA: TGTGCCAGCAGCCTCGGGTCAGCGCTTAGCAATCAGCCCCAGCATTTT; CDR3: CASSLGSALSNQPQHF
V: TRBV11-2; size: -; D: TRBD2; J: TRBJ2-1; DNA: TGTGCCAGCAGCTCTCTAGCGGGGGGATTGAATGAGCAGTTCTTC; CDR3: CASSSLAGGLNEQFF
V: TRBV12-5; size: -; D: TRBD2; J: TRBJ2-5; DNA: TGTGCTAGTGGCTCTGGCCGACTAGCCGAGACCCAGTACTTC; CDR3: CASGSGRLAETQYF
V: TRBV19; size: -; D: -; J: TRBJ1-5; DNA: TGTGCCAGTAGTATAAGGCGTGGGGCGCCGGCAGGCAATCAGCCCCAGCATTTT; CDR3: CASSIRRGAPAGNQPQHF
V: TRBV7-2; size: -; D: TRBD2; J: TRBJ2-5; DNA: TGTGCCAGCAGCCTTCGGGCGGGAGGGTCCGAGACCCAGTACTTC; CDR3: CASSLRAGGSETQYF
V: TRBV30; size: -; D: TRBD1; J: TRBJ2-3; DNA: TGTGCCTGGAGCAGGGACAGGGGAGATACGCAGTATTTT; CDR3: CAWSRDRGDTQYF
V: TRBV5-1; size: -; D: TRBD2; J: TRBJ2-3; DNA: TGCGCCAGCAACCCCCCCGGGAGGACCGAAGTCTATAGCACAGATACGCAGTATTTT; CDR3: CASNPPGRTEVYSTDTQYF
V: TRBV9; size: -; D: -; J: TRBJ2-7; DNA: TGTGCCAGCAGCCCCCGGACAGCTAGCGAGCAGTACTTC; CDR3: CASSPRTASEQYF
V: TRBV5-1; size: few; D: TRBD1; J: TRBJ1-2; DNA: TGCGCCAGCAGCTGGGGACAGGCGCAGTCCTATGGCTACACCTTC; CDR3: CASSWGQAQSYGYTF
V: TRBV4-2; size: -; D: TRBD1; J: TRBJ1-2; DNA: TGTGCCAGCAGCCTAAACAGGGGGCCGAACTATGGCTACACCTTC; CDR3: CASSLNRGPNYGYTF
V: TRBV5-4; size: few; D: -; J: TRBJ1-6; DNA: TGTGCCAGCAGCCATAGGGACAAGGATTTAAGTCCCCTCCACTTT; CDR3: CASSHRDKDLSPLHF